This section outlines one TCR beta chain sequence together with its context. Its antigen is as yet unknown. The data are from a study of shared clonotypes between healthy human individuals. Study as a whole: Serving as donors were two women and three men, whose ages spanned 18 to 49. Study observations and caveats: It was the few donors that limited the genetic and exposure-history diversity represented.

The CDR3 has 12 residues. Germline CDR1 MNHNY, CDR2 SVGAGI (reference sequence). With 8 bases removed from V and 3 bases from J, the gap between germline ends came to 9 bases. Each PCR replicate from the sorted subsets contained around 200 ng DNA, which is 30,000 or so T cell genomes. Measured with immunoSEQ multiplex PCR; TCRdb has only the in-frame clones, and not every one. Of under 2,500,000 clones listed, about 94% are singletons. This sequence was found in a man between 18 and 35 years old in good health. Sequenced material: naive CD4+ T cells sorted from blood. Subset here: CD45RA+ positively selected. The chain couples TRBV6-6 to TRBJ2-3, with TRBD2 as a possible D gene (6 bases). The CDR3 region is CASARDTDTQYF. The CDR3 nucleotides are TGTGCCAGCGCGCGGGATACAGATACGCAGTATTTT.